What follows is one TCR beta chain and its context. The data are from a study of control samples from healthy donors and cancer patients. Germline CDR1 reads SGHDT; CDR2 reads YYEEEE. The CDR3 sequence is 14 residues long. After removal of 3 bases from V and 6 bases from J, the junction contained 6 bases not matched to a gene. The assay was immunoSEQ multiplex PCR, and TCRdb's table has in-frame clones only and misses some. The top ten hold roughly 1.9% of the sample, which has about 190,000 clones, about 90% seen once. The chain employs TRBV5-6 and TRBJ2-1; 7 nucleotides agree with TRBD2. The source material was blood. This TCR came from a man aged 25 to 45 in good health. As DNA, the CDR3 is TGTGCCAGCAGCTCTTCAGGGACTATCAATGAGCAGTTCTTC. Protein: CASSSSGTINEQFF.